This T cell receptor beta chain was identified during a study of control samples from healthy donors and cancer patients. Sequencing was performed with immunoSEQ multiplex PCR; in TCRdb, only in-frame clones are kept and a portion is missing. The sample lists approximately 140,000 clones, roughly 94% occurring once. Germline values: CDR1 ENHRY, CDR2 SYGVKD. The CDR3 is made up of 15 amino acids. V gave up 10 bases and J gave up 1 base; unmatched junction bases: 10. The receptor was derived from a middle-aged man in good health. The sequenced sample was blood. The chain carries TRBV10-3 and TRBJ1-5; 7 bases are shared with TRBD1. The CDR3 nucleotides read TGTGCCACCAGGACGGGACAGCCGAGCAATCAGCCCCAGCATTTT. This sequence encodes CATRTGQPSNQPQHF.